The clone carrying this TCR beta chain was detected once. Its antigen is unknown. This record belongs to a study of cytomegalovirus exposure and HLA in healthy donors. Study outcomes and limitations: The authors enumerated 150 to 200 TCR beta chains as linked to cytomegalovirus. An analysis was carried out later, and it reportedly showed fewer N-insertions in an Asian-associated ancestry cluster than the approximately 680-donor mean. In vitro assays verified that three CMV-associated chains recognized CMV antigens specifically.

Germline V gives CDR1 ENHRY, CDR2 SYGVKD. Deletions cut 0 bases from V and 0 bases from J, with 13 bases between. The length of the CDR3 is 17 residues. In the PCR, 60 Vbeta and 13 Jbeta primers were used. Sequenced by immunoSEQ multiplex PCR; TCRdb stores in-frame clones only, minus some. This table has about 83,000 clones, less than 85% appearing once. Sequenced sample: PBMCs. This receptor was identified in a man aged 55 to 70 in good health and CMV-seronegative. The V call is TRBV10-3, the J call TRBJ2-3; a possible D gene is TRBD2 (7 bases). The CDR3 nucleotides are TGTGCCATCAGTGAGTCGGAGGGGGGGATTAGCACAGATACGCAGTATTTT. Protein product: CAISESEGGISTDTQYF.